This T cell receptor (beta chain) was found in a study of cytomegalovirus exposure and HLA in healthy donors. PCR was performed using 60 Vbeta and 13 Jbeta primers. Method: immunoSEQ multiplex PCR; TCRdb's copy keeps in-frame clones and lacks some. The table has roughly 180,000 clones, 75% to 85% seen once. Germline V gives CDR1 MNHEY, CDR2 SVGAGI. The CDR3 sequence is 16 residues long. V lost 0 bases and J lost 10; bases outside the gene matches: 6. Sequencing input: PBMCs. The V call is TRBV6-5, the J call TRBJ1-6, with TRBD1 matching 10 bases. This clonotype originated in a girl aged 10 to 17 in good health and CMV-seropositive. The CDR3 nucleotides are TGTGCCAGCAGTTACTCGAAAAGGGACAGGGGCTCACCCCTCCACTTT. The encoded protein is CASSYSKRDRGSPLHF.